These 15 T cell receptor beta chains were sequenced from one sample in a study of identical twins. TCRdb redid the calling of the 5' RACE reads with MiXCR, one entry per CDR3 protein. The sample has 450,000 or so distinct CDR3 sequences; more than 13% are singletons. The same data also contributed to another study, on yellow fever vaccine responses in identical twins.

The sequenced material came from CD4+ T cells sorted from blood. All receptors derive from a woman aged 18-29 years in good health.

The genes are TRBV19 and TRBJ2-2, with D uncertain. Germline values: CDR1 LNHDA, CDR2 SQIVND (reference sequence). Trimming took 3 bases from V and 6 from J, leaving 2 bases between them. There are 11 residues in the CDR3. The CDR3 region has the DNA TGTGCCAGTAGTATTTCCGGGGAGCTGTTTTTT. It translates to CASSISGELFF.

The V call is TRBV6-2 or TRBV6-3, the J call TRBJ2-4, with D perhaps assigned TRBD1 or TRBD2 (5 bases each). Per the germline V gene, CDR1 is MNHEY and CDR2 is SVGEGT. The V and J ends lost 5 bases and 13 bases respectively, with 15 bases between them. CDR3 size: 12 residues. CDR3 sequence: CASSLRDLPQYF. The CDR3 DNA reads TGTGCCAGCAGTCTCCGGGACCTACCACAGTACTTC.

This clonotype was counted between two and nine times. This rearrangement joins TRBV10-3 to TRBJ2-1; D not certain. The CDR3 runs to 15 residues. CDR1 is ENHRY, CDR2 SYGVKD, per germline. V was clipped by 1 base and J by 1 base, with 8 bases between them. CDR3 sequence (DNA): TGTGCCATCAGTGAGTTAGGGTTGTCCTACAATGAGCAGTTCTTC. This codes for CAISELGLSYNEQFF.

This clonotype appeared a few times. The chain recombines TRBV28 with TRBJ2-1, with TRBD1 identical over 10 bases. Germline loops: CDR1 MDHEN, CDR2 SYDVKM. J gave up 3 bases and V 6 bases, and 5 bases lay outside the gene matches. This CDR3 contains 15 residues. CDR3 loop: CASRPWTGGYNEQFF. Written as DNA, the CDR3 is TGTGCCAGCAGACCCTGGACAGGGGGCTACAATGAGCAGTTCTTC.

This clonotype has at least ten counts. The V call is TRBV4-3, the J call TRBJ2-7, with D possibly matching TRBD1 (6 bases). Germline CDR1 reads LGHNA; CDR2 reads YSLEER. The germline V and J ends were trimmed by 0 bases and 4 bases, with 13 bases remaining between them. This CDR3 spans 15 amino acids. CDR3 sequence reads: CASSQESRGGYEQYF. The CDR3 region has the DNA TGCGCCAGCAGCCAAGAATCCAGGGGCGGGTACGAGCAGTACTTC.

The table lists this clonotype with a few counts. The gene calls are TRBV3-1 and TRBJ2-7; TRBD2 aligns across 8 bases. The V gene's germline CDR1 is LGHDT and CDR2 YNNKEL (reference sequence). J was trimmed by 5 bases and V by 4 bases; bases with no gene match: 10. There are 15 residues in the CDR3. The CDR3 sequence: CASSRTGTSFHEQYF. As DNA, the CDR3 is TGTGCCAGCAGCCGAACCGGGACTAGTTTCCACGAGCAGTACTTC.

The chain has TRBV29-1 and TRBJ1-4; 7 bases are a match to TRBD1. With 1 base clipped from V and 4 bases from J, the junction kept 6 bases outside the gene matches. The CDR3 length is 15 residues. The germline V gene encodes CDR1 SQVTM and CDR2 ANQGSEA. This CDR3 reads CSVEVLGQINEKLFF. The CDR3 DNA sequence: TGCAGCGTTGAAGTTCTGGGACAGATTAATGAAAAACTGTTTTTT.

The CDR3 DNA sequence: TGTGCCAGCAGCTTCACCCCAGGTCCTCTCGAGCAGTACTTC. It codes for CASSFTPGPLEQYF. This chain joins TRBV7-8 and TRBJ2-7; D uncertain. The V and J ends lost 3 bases and 6 bases respectively, with 15 bases between them. The CDR3 sequence is 14 residues long. Germline-derived CDR1 and CDR2 are SGHVS and FQNEAQ. Based on the CDR3 plus reference TRBV7-8 and TRBJ2-7, the full variable domain is GAGVSQSPRYKVAKRGQDVALRCDPISGHVSLFWYQQALGQGPEFLTYFQNEAQLDKSGLPSDRFFAERPEGSVSTLKIQRTQQEDSAVYLCASSFTPGPLEQYFGPGTRLTVT.

CDR3 sequence: CASKPTGREQYF. DNA for the CDR3: TGTGCCAGCAAACCGACAGGGCGTGAGCAGTACTTC. This chain joins TRBV28 and TRBJ2-7, with 7 bases lining up with TRBD1. Germline CDR1 is MDHEN and CDR2 is SYDVKM. J gave up 7 bases and V 7 bases, and 7 bases lay outside the gene matches. The CDR3 sequence is 12 residues long. Full variable domain (rest looked up from reference TRBV28 and TRBJ2-7): DVKVTQSSRYLVKRTGEKVFLECVQDMDHENMFWYRQDPGLGLRLIYFSYDVKMKEKGDIPEGYSVSREKKERFSLILESASTNQTSMYLCASKPTGREQYFGPGTRLTVT.

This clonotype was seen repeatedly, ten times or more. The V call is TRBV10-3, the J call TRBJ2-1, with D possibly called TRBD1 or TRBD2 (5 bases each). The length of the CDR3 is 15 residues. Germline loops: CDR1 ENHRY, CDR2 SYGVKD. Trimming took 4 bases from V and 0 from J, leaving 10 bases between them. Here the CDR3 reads CAISVSGGSYNEQFF. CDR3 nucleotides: TGTGCCATCAGTGTATCTGGGGGCTCCTACAATGAGCAGTTCTTC.

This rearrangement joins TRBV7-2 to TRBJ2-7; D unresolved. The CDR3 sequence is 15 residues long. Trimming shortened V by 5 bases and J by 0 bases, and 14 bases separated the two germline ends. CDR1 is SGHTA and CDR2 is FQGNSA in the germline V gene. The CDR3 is CASSGWSGSSYEQYF. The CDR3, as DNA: TGTGCCAGCAGCGGGTGGAGTGGCAGCTCCTACGAGCAGTACTTC. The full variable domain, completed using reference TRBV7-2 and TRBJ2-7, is GAGVSQSPSNKVTEKGKDVELRCDPISGHTALYWYRQSLGQGLEFLIYFQGNSAPDKSGLPSDRFSAERTGGSVSTLTIQRTQQEDSAVYLCASSGWSGSSYEQYFGPGTRLTVT.

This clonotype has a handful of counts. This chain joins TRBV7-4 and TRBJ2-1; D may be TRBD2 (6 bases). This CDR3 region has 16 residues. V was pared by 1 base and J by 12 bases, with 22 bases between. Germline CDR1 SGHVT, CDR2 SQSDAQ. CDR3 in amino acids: CASSLDGGGISHLQFF. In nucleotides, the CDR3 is TGTGCCAGCAGCTTAGACGGTGGGGGGATTTCACATTTGCAGTTCTTC.

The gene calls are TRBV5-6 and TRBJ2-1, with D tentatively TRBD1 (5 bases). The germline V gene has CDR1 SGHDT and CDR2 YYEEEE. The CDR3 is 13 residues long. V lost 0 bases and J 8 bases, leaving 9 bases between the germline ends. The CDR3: CASSLVGVHEQFF. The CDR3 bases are TGTGCCAGCAGCTTGGTAGGGGTCCATGAGCAGTTCTTC.

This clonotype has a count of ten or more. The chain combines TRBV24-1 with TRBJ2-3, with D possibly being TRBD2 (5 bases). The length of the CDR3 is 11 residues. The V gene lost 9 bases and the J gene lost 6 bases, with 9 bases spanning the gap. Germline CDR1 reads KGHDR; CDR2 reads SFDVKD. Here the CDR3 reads CATRTGDTQYF. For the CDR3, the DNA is TGTGCCACCCGGACGGGGGATACGCAGTATTTT.

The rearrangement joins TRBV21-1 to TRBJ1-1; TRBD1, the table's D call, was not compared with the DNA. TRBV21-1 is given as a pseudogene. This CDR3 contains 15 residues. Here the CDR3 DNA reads TGTGCCAGCAGCATACCAGGGGGACGGAACACTGAAGCTTTCTTT. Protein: CASSIPGGRNTEAFF.